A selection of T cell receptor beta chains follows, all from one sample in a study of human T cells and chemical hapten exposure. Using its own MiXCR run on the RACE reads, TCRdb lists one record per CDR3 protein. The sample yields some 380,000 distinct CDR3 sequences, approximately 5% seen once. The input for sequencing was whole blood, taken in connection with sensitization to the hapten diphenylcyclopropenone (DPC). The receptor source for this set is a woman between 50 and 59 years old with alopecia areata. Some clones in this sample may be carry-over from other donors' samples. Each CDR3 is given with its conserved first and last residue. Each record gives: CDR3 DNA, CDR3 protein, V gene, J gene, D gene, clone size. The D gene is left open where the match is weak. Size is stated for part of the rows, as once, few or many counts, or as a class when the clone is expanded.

TGTGCCAGCAGATCTTCAGCCTCTGGGGCCAACGTCCTGACTTTC	CASRSSASGANVLTF	TRBV28	TRBJ2-6	-	many
TGTGCCAGCAGTTACTCGCCTGGGGGAGGCACTGAAGCTTTCTTT	CASSYSPGGGTEAFF	TRBV6-5	TRBJ1-1	-	many
TGTGCCAGCAGCTTAAGTCGGGGTCGGCGAGAGACCCAGTACTTC	CASSLSRGRRETQYF	TRBV7-8	TRBJ2-5	-	few
TGTGCCAGCAGTTCCCAAGGGGCGCCGGAGACCCAGTACTTC	CASSSQGAPETQYF	TRBV2	TRBJ2-5	-	-
TGTGCCAGCAGCTCGAGCGGTGGAGGGCGAAACACTGAAGCTTTCTTT	CASSSSGGGRNTEAFF	TRBV7-9	TRBJ1-1	-	many
TGTGCCAGCAGCCGAGGACAGGGGGCTCGAGGTGAAAAACTGTTTTTT	CASSRGQGARGEKLFF	TRBV7-2	TRBJ1-4	TRBD1	-
TGTGCCAGCAGCCCCGAGGGGACAGCGAACACTGAAGCTTTCTTT	CASSPEGTANTEAFF	TRBV14	TRBJ1-1	TRBD1	-
TGTGCCACCCGAGGGGGGGTCACTGAAGCTTTCTTT	CATRGGVTEAFF	TRBV28	TRBJ1-1	-	-
TGTGCCAGCAGCGTACGGGGGGATAATTCACCCCTCCACTTT	CASSVRGDNSPLHF	TRBV9	TRBJ1-6	-	many
TGTGCCAGCAGTCCGAGCCTGGGACAGACAGATACGCAGTATTTT	CASSPSLGQTDTQYF	TRBV28	TRBJ2-3	TRBD1	many
TGTGCCAGCAGAACGACGGAACCTGAGCAGTTCTTC	CASRTTEPEQFF	TRBV27	TRBJ2-1	-	many
TGTGCCAGCAGCTTCGGACTAGGTCGGGGAAACACCGGGGAGCTGTTTTTT	CASSFGLGRGNTGELFF	TRBV7-2	TRBJ2-2	TRBD2	-
TGTGCCAGCAGCCAAGATGTGACCCCTGGAAACACCATATATTTT	CASSQDVTPGNTIYF	TRBV3-1	TRBJ1-3	-	-
TGCAGTGCTAGAAACCCTATGAACCCGTTGGACAGGGGGTTTAACAATGAGCAGTTCTTC	CSARNPMNPLDRGFNNEQFF	TRBV20-1	TRBJ2-1	TRBD1	-
TGCAGTGCTAGACCAGGGGGTAACTATGGCTACACCTTC	CSARPGGNYGYTF	TRBV20-1	TRBJ1-2	TRBD1	many
TGCAGCGTCGGGACTTGGAATGAGCAGTTCTTC	CSVGTWNEQFF	TRBV29-1	TRBJ2-1	-	many
TGCGCCAGCAGCTTGATCGATCCTCAAGAGACCCAGTACTTC	CASSLIDPQETQYF	TRBV5-1	TRBJ2-5	-	-
TGTGCCACCAGTGGCAGGGCGAACACCGGGGAGCTGTTTTTT	CATSGRANTGELFF	TRBV24-1	TRBJ2-2	-	many
TGTGCCAGCAGAAGGAGTGAAAAACTGTTTTTT	CASRRSEKLFF	TRBV12-3/TRBV12-4	TRBJ1-4	-	many
TGCAGTGCTACGAGGAGCACAGATACGCAGTATTTT	CSATRSTDTQYF	TRBV20-1	TRBJ2-3	-	few
TGTGCCAGCAGCCAAATCCGGGCCCCCATCGTGGGCACAGATACGCAGTATTTT	CASSQIRAPIVGTDTQYF	TRBV11-2	TRBJ2-3	-	many
TGTGCCAGCAGCTTGAATGTTATCACTGAAGCTTTCTTT	CASSLNVITEAFF	TRBV7-9	TRBJ1-1	-	-
TGTGCCAGCAGCGTAGAAAGGGGATCCTATGGCTACACCTTC	CASSVERGSYGYTF	TRBV9	TRBJ1-2	-	many